This T cell receptor beta chain was documented in a study of T cell changes during pregnancy in multiple sclerosis. The CDR3 totals 17 residues. The germline CDR1 and CDR2 sequences are SGHRS and YFSETQ. The V end lost 0 bases, the J end lost 0 bases, and 14 bases lay between the germline ends. This clone has only one observation. Measured with immunoSEQ multiplex PCR; TCRdb has only the in-frame clones, and not every one. Among 80,000 to 100,000 clones listed, over 75% were seen once. This receptor was obtained from a female donor in good health, enrolled as a control in a pregnancy study. The input for sequencing was peripheral blood, taken in the second trimester of pregnancy. The genes are TRBV5-1 and TRBJ2-3; D is possibly TRBD1 (6 bases). The CDR3 DNA follows: TGCGCCAGCAGCTTGGGGGGGCCGAATCCTAGCACAGATACGCAGTATTTT. It codes for CASSLGGPNPSTDTQYF.